This T cell receptor beta chain was identified during a study of CD8+ T cells in alopecia areata. Study context: Scalp area affected, as a percentage, set the severity score of treated patients. Study outcomes and limitations: Whereas mice showed it more clearly, TCR sharing across patients was murkier, possibly because of HLA. Sequences from scalp samples also cover resident alphabeta T cells of normal skin.

A word on this clone: The antigen is undetermined.

In germline, CDR1 is SNHLY, CDR2 FYNNEI. Trimming took off 6 bases at V and 5 bases at J, with 10 bases between the two ends. The CDR3 sequence is 12 residues long. The treatment was: oral pan-JAK inhibitor, 5-10 mg twice daily. Extracted RNA was reverse transcribed, and the resulting cDNA served as sequencing template. Libraries were prepared by immunoSEQ multiplex PCR; TCRdb keeps only in-frame clonotypes and omits some of them. The data hold fewer than 250,000 clones, with more than 30% observed a single time. The rearrangement uses TRBV2 and TRBJ1-1; possible D gene TRBD1, 5 bases. This sequence originates from a human donor with alopecia areata. Sequenced material: CD4+ T cells sorted from blood, taken at approximately week 30, from a patient treated with tofacitinib. The CDR3 loop is CASRRDLTEAFF. The DNA of the CDR3 is TGTGCCAGCAGGAGGGACCTTACTGAAGCTTTCTTT.